This T cell receptor beta chain was identified in a study of blood T cell repertoires in COVID-19. Study-wide context: T cells, B-cell-depleted T cells, or PBMCs provided the cDNA or gDNA that served as material.

Original processing notes: Estimated nucleated cell counts came from reference gene primer amplification. Profiled with immunoSEQ multiplex PCR; TCRdb holds only in-frame clones, not every one. V, J and clone size were drawn from that table, and D and trimming were deduced from the DNA. The profile shows 130,000 or so clones, around 81% of them singletons. Germline-derived CDR1 and CDR2 are MNHEY and SVGAGI. The CDR3 is made up of 13 amino acids. Deletions cut 0 bases from V and 8 bases from J, with 7 bases between. Source material: peripheral blood. The sequence derives from a human donor in a cohort sampled during active COVID-19. This chain links TRBV6-5 with TRBJ1-4; D not resolved. The CDR3 reads CASSYSVGEKLFF. The CDR3 coding sequence is TGTGCCAGCAGTTACTCGGTGGGCGAAAAACTGTTTTTT.